This T cell receptor beta chain appears in the sequencing data of a study of blood T cell repertoires in COVID-19. Overall study: T cells, B-cell-depleted T cells, or PBMCs provided the cDNA or gDNA that served as material.

This clone was seen only once. While infection was still active, Seattle patients were enrolled and then followed longitudinally. The authors' processing: Counts of nucleated cells, estimated from reference gene primer amplification, were obtained. The assay was immunoSEQ multiplex PCR, and TCRdb's table has in-frame clones only and misses some. The V and J calls and clone size come from that table; D and trimming were worked out from the DNA. The top ten hold around 6.3% of the sample, which has approximately 75,000 clones, 75% to 90% seen once. The CDR3 contains 13 residues. V was cut by 1 base and J by 5 bases, with 8 bases left in between. Per the germline V gene, CDR1 is SGHAT and CDR2 is FQNNGV.

This sequence joins TRBV11-2 and TRBJ1-1, with D perhaps matching TRBD1 (5 bases). The sequence came from a man at least 80 years old with COVID-19, enrolled during active disease. Sequencing was performed on peripheral blood. This CDR3 reads CASSLAGRTEAFF. The CDR3 DNA follows: TGTGCCAGCAGCTTAGCAGGGAGGACTGAAGCTTTCTTT.